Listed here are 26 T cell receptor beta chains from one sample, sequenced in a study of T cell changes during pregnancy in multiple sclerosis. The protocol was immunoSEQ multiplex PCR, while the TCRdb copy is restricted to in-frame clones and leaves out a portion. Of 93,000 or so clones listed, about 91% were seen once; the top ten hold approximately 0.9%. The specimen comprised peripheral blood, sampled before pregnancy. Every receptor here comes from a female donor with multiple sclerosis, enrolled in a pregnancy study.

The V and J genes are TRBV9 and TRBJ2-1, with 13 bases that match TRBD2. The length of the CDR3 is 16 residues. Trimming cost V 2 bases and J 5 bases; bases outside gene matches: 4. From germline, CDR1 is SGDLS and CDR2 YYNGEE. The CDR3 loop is CASSVGTSGVHNEQFF. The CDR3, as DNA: TGTGCCAGCAGCGTGGGGACTAGCGGGGTACACAATGAGCAGTTCTTC. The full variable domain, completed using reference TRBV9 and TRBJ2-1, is DSGVTQTPKHLITATGQRVTLRCSPRSGDLSVYWYQQSLDQGLQFLIQYYNGEERAKGNILERFSAQQFPDLHSELNLSSLELGDSALYFCASSVGTSGVHNEQFFGPGTRLTVL.

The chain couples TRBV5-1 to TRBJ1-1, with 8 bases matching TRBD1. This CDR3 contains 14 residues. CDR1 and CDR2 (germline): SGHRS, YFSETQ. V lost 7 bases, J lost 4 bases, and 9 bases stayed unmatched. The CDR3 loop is CASAKTGAITEAFF. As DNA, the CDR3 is TGCGCCAGCGCCAAGACAGGGGCGATCACTGAAGCTTTCTTT.

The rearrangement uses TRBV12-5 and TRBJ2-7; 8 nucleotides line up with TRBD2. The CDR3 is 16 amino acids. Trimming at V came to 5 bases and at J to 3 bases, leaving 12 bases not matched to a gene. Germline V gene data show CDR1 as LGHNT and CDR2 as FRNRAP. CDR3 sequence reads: CASGPIGGARRYEQYF. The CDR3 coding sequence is TGTGCTAGTGGTCCGATCGGGGGGGCCAGGCGCTACGAGCAGTACTTC.

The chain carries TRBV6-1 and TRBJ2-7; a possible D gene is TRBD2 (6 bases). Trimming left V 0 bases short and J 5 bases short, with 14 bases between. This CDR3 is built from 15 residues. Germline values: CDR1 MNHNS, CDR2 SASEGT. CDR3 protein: CASSEASGTHDEQYF. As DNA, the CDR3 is TGTGCCAGCAGTGAAGCTTCGGGGACTCATGACGAGCAGTACTTC.

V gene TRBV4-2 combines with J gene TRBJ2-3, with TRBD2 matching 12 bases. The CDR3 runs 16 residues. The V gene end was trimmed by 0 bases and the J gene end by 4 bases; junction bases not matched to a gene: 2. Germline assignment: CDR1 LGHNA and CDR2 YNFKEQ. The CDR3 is CASSQDLAGGPDTQYF. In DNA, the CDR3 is TGTGCCAGCAGCCAAGATCTAGCGGGAGGGCCAGATACGCAGTATTTT.

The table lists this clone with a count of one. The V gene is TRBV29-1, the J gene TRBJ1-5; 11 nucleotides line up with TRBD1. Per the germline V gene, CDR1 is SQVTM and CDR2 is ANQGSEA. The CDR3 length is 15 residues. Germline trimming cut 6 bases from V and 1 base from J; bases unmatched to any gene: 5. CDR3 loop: CSVGQGAGSNQPQHF. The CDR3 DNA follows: TGCAGCGTCGGACAGGGGGCTGGCAGCAATCAGCCCCAGCATTTT. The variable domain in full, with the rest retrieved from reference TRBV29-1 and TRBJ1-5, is SAVISQKPSRDICQRGTSLTIQCQVDSQVTMMFWYRQQPGQSLTLIATANQGSEATYESGFVIDKFPISRPNLTFSTLTVSNMSPEDSSIYLCSVGQGAGSNQPQHFGDGTRLSIL.

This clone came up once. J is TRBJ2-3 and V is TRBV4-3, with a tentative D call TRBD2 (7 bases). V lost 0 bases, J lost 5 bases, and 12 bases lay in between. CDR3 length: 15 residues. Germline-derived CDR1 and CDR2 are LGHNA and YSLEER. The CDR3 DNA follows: TGCGCCAGCAGCCAAGATGAGGGGGGGGAAGATACGCAGTATTTT. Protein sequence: CASSQDEGGEDTQYF.

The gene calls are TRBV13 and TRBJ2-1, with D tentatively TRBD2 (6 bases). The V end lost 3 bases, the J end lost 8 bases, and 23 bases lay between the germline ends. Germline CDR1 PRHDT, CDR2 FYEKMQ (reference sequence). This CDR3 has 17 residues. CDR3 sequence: CASSFRRLVGARHEQFF. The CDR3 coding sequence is TGTGCCAGCAGCTTCCGTAGACTAGTTGGGGCTAGACATGAGCAGTTCTTC.

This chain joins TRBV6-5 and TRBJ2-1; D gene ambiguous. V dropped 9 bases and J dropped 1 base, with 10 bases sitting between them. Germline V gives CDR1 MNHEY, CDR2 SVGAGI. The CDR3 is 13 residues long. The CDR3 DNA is TGTGCCAGTGCAGGTTCTTCCTACAATGAGCAGTTCTTC. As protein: CASAGSSYNEQFF.

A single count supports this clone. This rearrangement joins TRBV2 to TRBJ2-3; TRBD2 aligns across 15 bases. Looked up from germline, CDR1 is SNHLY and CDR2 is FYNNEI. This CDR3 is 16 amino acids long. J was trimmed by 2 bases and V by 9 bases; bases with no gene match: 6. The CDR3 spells CARKGTSGRSTDTQYF. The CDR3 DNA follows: TGTGCCAGGAAGGGGACTAGCGGGAGGTCCACAGATACGCAGTATTTT.

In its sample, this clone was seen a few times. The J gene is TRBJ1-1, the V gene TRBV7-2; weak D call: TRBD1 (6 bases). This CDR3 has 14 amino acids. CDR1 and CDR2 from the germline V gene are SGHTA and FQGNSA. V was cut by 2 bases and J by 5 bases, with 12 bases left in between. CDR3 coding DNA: TGTGCCAGCAGCTTATTACAGGGATGGACTGAAGCTTTCTTT. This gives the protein CASSLLQGWTEAFF.

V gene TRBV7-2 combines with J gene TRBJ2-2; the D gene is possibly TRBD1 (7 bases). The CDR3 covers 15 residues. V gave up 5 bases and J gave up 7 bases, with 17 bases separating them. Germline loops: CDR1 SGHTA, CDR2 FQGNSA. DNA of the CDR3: TGTGCCAGCAGCACTAACAGGGGAGGCTACGGGGAGCTGTTTTTT. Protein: CASSTNRGGYGELFF.

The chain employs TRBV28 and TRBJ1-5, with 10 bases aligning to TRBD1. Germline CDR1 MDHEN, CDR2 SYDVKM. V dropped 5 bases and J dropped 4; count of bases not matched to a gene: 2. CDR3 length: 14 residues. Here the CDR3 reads CASSRTGGNQPQHF. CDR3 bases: TGTGCCAGCAGTAGGACAGGGGGGAATCAGCCCCAGCATTTT.

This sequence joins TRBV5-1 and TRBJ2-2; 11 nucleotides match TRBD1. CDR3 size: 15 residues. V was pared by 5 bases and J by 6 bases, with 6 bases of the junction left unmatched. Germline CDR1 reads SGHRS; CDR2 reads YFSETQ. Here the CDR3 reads CASSGQGATSGELFF. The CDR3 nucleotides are TGCGCCAGCAGTGGACAGGGGGCGACGTCCGGGGAGCTGTTTTTT.

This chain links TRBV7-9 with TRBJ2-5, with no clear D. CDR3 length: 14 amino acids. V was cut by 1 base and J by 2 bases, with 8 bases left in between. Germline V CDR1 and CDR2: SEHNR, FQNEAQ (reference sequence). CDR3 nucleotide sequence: TGTGCCAGCAGCTTAGAGCGATCACAAGAGACCCAGTACTTC. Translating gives CASSLERSQETQYF.

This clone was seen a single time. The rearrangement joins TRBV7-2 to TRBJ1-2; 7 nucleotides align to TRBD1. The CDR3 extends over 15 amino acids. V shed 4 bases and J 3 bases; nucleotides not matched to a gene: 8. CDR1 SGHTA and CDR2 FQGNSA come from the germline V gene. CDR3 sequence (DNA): TGTGCCAGCAGCTCCTCAGGGGGAGCGTACTATGGCTACACCTTC. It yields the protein CASSSSGGAYYGYTF.

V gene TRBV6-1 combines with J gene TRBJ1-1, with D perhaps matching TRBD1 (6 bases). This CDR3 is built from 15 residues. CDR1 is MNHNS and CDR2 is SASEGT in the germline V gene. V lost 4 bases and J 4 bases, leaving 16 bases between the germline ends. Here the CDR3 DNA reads TGTGCCAGCAGTGTCGCCGGGACATCTATCACTGAAGCTTTCTTT. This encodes CASSVAGTSITEAFF.

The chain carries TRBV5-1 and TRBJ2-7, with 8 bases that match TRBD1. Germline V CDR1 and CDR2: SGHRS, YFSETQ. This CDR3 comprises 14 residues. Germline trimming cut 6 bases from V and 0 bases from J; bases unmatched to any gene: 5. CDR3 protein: CASTSTGDSYEQYF. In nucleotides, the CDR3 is TGCGCCAGCACTTCGACAGGGGACTCCTACGAGCAGTACTTC.

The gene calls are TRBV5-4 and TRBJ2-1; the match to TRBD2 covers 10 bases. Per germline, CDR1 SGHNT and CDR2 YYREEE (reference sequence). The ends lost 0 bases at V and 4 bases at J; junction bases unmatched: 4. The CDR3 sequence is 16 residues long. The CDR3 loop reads CASSLGGTSVYNEQFF. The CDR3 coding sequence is TGTGCCAGCAGCTTGGGGGGGACTAGCGTTTACAATGAGCAGTTCTTC.

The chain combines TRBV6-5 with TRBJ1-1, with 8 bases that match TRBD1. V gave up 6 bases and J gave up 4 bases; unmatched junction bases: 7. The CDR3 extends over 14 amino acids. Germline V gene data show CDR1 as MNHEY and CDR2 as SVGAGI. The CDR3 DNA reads TGTGCCAGCAGGGGGACAGGATTAGGCACTGAAGCTTTCTTT. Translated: CASRGTGLGTEAFF.

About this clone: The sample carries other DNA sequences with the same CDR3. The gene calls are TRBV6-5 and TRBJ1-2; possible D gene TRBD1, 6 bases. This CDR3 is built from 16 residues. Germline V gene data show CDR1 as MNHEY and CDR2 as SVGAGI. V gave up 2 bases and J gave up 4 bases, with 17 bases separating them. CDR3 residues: CASSYSKGGVGYGYTF. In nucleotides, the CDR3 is TGTGCCAGCAGTTACAGTAAAGGGGGGGTCGGCTATGGCTACACCTTC.

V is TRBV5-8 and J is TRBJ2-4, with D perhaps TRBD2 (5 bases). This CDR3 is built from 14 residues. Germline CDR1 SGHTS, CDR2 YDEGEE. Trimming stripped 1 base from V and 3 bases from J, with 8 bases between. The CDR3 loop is CASSLWTFKNIQYF. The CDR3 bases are TGTGCCAGCAGCTTGTGGACTTTCAAAAACATTCAGTACTTC.

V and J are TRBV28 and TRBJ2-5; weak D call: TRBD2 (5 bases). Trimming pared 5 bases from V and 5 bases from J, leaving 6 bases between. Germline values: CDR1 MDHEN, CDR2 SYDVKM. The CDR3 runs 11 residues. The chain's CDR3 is CASSRGETQYF. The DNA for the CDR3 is TGTGCCAGCAGTCGAGGGGAGACCCAGTACTTC.

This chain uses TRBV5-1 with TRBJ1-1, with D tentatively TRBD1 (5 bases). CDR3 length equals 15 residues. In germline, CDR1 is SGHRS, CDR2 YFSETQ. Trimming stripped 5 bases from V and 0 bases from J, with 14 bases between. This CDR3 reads CASRGLNRMNTEAFF. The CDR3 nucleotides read TGCGCCAGCAGAGGGCTCAACAGGATGAACACTGAAGCTTTCTTT. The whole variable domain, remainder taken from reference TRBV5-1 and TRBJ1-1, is KAGVTQTPRYLIKTRGQQVTLSCSPISGHRSVSWYQQTPGQGLQFLFEYFSETQRNKGNFPGRFSGRQFSNSRSEMNVSTLELGDSALYLCASRGLNRMNTEAFFGQGTRLTVV.

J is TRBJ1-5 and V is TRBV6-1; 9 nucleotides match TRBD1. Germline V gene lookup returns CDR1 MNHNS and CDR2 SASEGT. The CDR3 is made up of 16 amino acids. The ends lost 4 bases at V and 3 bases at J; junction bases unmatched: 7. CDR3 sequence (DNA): TGTGCCAGCAGTGCCTCCACAGGGGGCCTCAATCAGCCCCAGCATTTT. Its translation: CASSASTGGLNQPQHF.

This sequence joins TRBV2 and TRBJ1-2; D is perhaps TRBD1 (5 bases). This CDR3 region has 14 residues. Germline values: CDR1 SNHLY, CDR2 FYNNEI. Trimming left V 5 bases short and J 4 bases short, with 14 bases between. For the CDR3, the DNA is TGTGCCAGCAGTCGGGGGGGGGTAGGCTATGGCTACACCTTC. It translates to CASSRGGVGYGYTF.